This T cell receptor (beta chain) was sequenced for a study of blood T cell repertoires in COVID-19. Study at large: T cells, B-cell-depleted T cells, or PBMCs provided the cDNA or gDNA that served as material.

All exposed participants met a person with COVID-19 within 2 weeks before entering the study. Germline assignment: CDR1 SGHVS and CDR2 FNYEAQ. The CDR3 is 15 amino acids. V lost 5 bases, J lost 1 base, and 14 bases lay in between. Generated by immunoSEQ multiplex PCR, the TCRdb table keeps only in-frame clones and is missing some. The sample records hundreds of thousands of clones, 70% to 90% being singletons. The chain is built from TRBV7-6 and TRBJ1-1, with D uncertain. This clonotype was sampled from a woman in her late teens or twenties who had been exposed to COVID-19. Sequencing used PBMCs or T cells enriched from blood (not recorded which). In DNA, the CDR3 is TGTGCCAGCAGCCCCCTCGTGTCTTCGAACACTGAAGCTTTCTTT. It encodes CASSPLVSSNTEAFF.